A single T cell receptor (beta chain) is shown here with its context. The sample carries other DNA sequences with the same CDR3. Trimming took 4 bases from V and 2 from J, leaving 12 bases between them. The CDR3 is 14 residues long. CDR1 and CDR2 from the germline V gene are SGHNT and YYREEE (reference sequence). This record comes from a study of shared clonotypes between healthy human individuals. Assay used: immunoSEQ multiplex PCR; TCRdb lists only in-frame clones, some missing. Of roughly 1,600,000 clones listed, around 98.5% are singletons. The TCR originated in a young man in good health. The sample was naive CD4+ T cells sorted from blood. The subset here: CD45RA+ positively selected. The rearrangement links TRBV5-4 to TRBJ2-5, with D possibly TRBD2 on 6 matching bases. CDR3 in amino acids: CASSLPGVQETQYF. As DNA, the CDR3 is TGTGCCAGCAGCCTTCCGGGGGTTCAAGAGACCCAGTACTTC.